Presented here are 27 T cell receptor beta chains from one specimen sequenced in a study of T cells in Graves' hyperthyroidism and ophthalmopathy. Amplification of TCR beta CDR3 regions was performed using RNA transcripts as template. TCR CDR3 regions were first amplified by RT-PCR with HTBI primers. TCRdb itself ran the multiplex PCR reads through MiXCR, one entry per CDR3 protein. The data show approximately 330,000 distinct CDR3 sequences, with 21% seen just once and about 50% held by the top ten. Sequenced: blood. The receptors shown here come from a woman aged 50 to 65 with Graves' hyperthyroidism.

V is TRBV20-1 and J is TRBJ2-5; perhaps TRBD1 as D (6 bases). Germline lookup yields CDR1 DFQATT and CDR2 SNEGSKA (reference sequence). The CDR3 extends over 18 amino acids. V was shortened by 1 base and J by 5 bases, with 26 bases between the two germline ends. CDR3 region: CSARVPLLEFGQRETQYF. As DNA, the CDR3 is TGCAGTGCTAGAGTACCCTTGCTGGAATTCGGACAGAGGGAGACCCAGTACTTC.

Details on this clonotype: This may come from a read error, since a much larger clone is one base off. The chain has TRBV6-1 and TRBJ2-1, with 12 bases aligning to TRBD2. The end of the DNA is better explained by TRBJ2-7, so the J call may be wrong. Germline CDR1 is MNHNS and CDR2 is SASEGT. This CDR3 region has 14 residues. In DNA, the CDR3 is TGTGCCAGCGTCAGACTAGCGGGGGACAATGAGCAGTACTTC. This encodes CASVRLAGDNEQYF.

Many counts were recorded for this clonotype. This rearrangement joins TRBV7-9 to TRBJ2-7; 10 bases align to TRBD1. The CDR3 has 15 amino acids. V shed 0 bases and J 4 bases; nucleotides not matched to a gene: 3. Germline-derived CDR1 and CDR2 are SEHNR and FQNEAQ (reference sequence). CDR3 DNA sequence: TGTGCCAGCAGCTTAGCCGGGACAGGGGAGTACGAGCAGTACTTC. It codes for CASSLAGTGEYEQYF.

This clonotype has a single count. This chain joins TRBV19 and TRBJ2-1, with D perhaps matching TRBD1 (5 bases). There are 19 residues in the CDR3. Trimming pared 3 bases from V and 0 bases from J, leaving 21 bases between. Germline V gene data show CDR1 as LNHDA and CDR2 as SQIVND (reference sequence). CDR3 sequence (DNA): TGTGCCAGTAGTATGCTAGGGGATGGGATCCCAGGCTCCTACAATGAGCAGTTCTTC. Amino acids: CASSMLGDGIPGSYNEQFF. The whole variable domain, filled in from reference TRBV19 and TRBJ2-1, reads DGGITQSPKYLFRKEGQNVTLSCEQNLNHDAMYWYRQDPGQGLRLIYYSQIVNDFQKGDIAEGYSVSREKKESFPLTVTSAQKNPTAFYLCASSMLGDGIPGSYNEQFFGPGTRLTVL.

The chain is built from TRBV10-2 and TRBJ2-1, with a tentative D call TRBD2 (5 bases). The CDR3 sequence is 15 residues long. Between the trimmed V and J ends, which lost 3 bases and 6 bases, there was a span of 15 bases. Germline V gene lookup returns CDR1 WSHSY and CDR2 SAAADI. The CDR3, as DNA: TGCGCCAGCAGTGATTTAAGTTGGGAGACCAATGAGCAGTTCTTC. This gives the protein CASSDLSWETNEQFF.

This clonotype was counted only a few times. V usage is TRBV27 and J usage is TRBJ2-3; 9 nucleotides match TRBD1. V was pared by 1 base and J by 0 bases, with 5 bases of the junction left unmatched. This CDR3 has 17 residues. Per germline, CDR1 MNHEY and CDR2 SMNVEV (reference sequence). The DNA of the CDR3 is TGTGCCAGCAGTTTATATAGGGGACAGGGTAGCACAGATACGCAGTATTTT. It is translated as CASSLYRGQGSTDTQYF.

This clonotype was picked up many times. This rearrangement joins TRBV10-3 to TRBJ2-5; D perhaps matches TRBD1 (5 bases). The CDR3 is 13 residues long. V was pared by 11 bases and J by 2 bases, with 15 bases between. Looked up from germline, CDR1 is ENHRY and CDR2 is SYGVKD. The CDR3 coding sequence is TGTGCCGCCTCCCGACAGACTCAAGAGACCCAGTACTTC. It codes for CAASRQTQETQYF.

This clonotype showed up many times. The rearrangement uses TRBV7-3 and TRBJ2-3; 12 bases are shared with TRBD2. Germline-derived CDR1 and CDR2 are SGHTA and FQGTGA. CDR3 length: 15 amino acids. The V segment lost 6 bases and the J segment 6 bases; nucleotides outside the gene matches: 7. The CDR3 DNA is TGTGCCAGCAGTCGGACTAGCGGGATGTTTGATACGCAGTATTTT. Encoded protein: CASSRTSGMFDTQYF.

This clonotype was observed many times. The chain employs TRBV5-1 and TRBJ2-3, with D uncertain. The CDR3 is 14 residues long. Trimming removed 0 bases from V and 0 bases from J, with 5 bases in between. Germline values: CDR1 SGHRS, CDR2 YFSETQ. CDR3 DNA sequence: TGCGCCAGCAGCTTGGAGATTAGCACAGATACGCAGTATTTT. This translates into CASSLEISTDTQYF.

This clonotype occurred many times. J is TRBJ1-2 and V is TRBV28; no definite D call. CDR3 length equals 13 residues. Germline CDR1 MDHEN, CDR2 SYDVKM. Trimming cost V 5 bases and J 3 bases, with 10 bases left between them. The CDR3 reads CASSTYSDYGYTF. The CDR3 DNA is TGTGCCAGCAGTACTTACTCTGACTATGGCTACACCTTC.

This clonotype occurred a few times. The chain recombines TRBV29-1 with TRBJ2-7, with TRBD1 as a possible D gene (6 bases). Per the germline V gene, CDR1 is SQVTM and CDR2 is ANQGSEA. The V end was cut by 7 bases, the J end by 3 bases, with 13 bases between. The CDR3 has 12 amino acids. The CDR3 nucleotides read TGCAGCGGGAAGGACAGTGACTACGAGCAGTACTTC. Translated: CSGKDSDYEQYF.

The rearrangement uses TRBV5-1 and TRBJ2-2; a possible D gene is TRBD1 (6 bases). The CDR3 is 15 residues long. From germline, CDR1 is SGHRS and CDR2 YFSETQ. With 9 bases removed from V and 5 bases from J, the gap between germline ends came to 20 bases. CDR3 bases: TGCGCCACGACCGGGACACAGGTCGGGACCGGGGAGCTGTTTTTT. Amino acids: CATTGTQVGTGELFF.

The J gene is TRBJ1-3, the V gene TRBV18; D is undetermined. The CDR3 extends over 15 amino acids. The germline CDR1 and CDR2 sequences are KGHSH and LQKENI. Trimming took 2 bases from V and 0 from J, leaving 8 bases between them. The CDR3 here is CASSPGLRSGNTIYF. DNA of the CDR3: TGTGCCAGCTCACCAGGGCTTCGCTCTGGAAACACCATATATTTT.

This clonotype was detected only once. The junction departs from germline at one end; a sequencing error may be responsible. The chain couples TRBV7-3 to TRBJ1-1; D remains unclear. The CDR3 is made up of 14 amino acids. Germline V gives CDR1 SGHTA, CDR2 FQGTGA. CDR3: CASGLLSGNTEAFF. The CDR3 bases are TGTGCCAGCGGCTTGCTTTCAGGGAACACTGAAGCTTTCTTT. Looking up the rest from reference TRBV7-3 and TRBJ1-1 gives the full variable domain: GAGVSQTPSNKVTEKGKYVELRCDPISGHTALYWYRQSLGQGPEFLIYFQGTGAADDSGLPNDRFFAVRPEGSVSTLKIQRTERGDSAVYLCASGLLSGNTEAFFGQGTRLTVV.

This clonotype came up a few times. V gene TRBV5-1 combines with J gene TRBJ2-3, with D hard to call. The CDR3 consists of 16 residues. Germline CDR1 and CDR2: SGHRS and YFSETQ. Trimming removed 3 bases at V and 0 bases at J, with 14 bases between. The CDR3: CASSSLFKTSTDTQYF. For the CDR3, the DNA is TGCGCCAGCAGCTCGCTCTTTAAAACGAGCACAGATACGCAGTATTTT.

As to this clonotype: Just one base apart from a much larger clone, this may be a read error. The genes are TRBV7-2 and TRBJ2-1; D is ambiguous. Germline CDR1 and CDR2: SGHTA and FQGNSA. This CDR3 comprises 16 residues. Trimming removed 1 base from V and 6 bases from J, with 16 bases in between. CDR3 DNA sequence: TGTGCCAGCAGCTTAGGGTGGTCGAAGGTCTTCAATGAGCAGTTCTTC. It encodes CASSLGWSKVFNEQFF.

The rearrangement joins TRBV11-2 to TRBJ2-1; 8 nucleotides line up with TRBD2. The CDR3 totals 14 residues. Trimming at V came to 5 bases and at J to 8 bases, leaving 8 bases not matched to a gene. Germline V lookup: CDR1 SGHAT, CDR2 FQNNGV. The CDR3, as DNA: TGTGCCAGCAGCGAAATGAGCGGGAGTGATGAGCAGTTCTTC. It yields the protein CASSEMSGSDEQFF.

This clonotype was counted many times. The V call is TRBV5-1, the J call TRBJ1-1; possibly TRBD1 for D (5 bases). V was clipped by 0 bases and J by 0 bases, with 6 bases between them. The CDR3 has 14 residues. Germline CDR1 reads SGHRS; CDR2 reads YFSETQ. The CDR3 nucleotides read TGCGCCAGCAGCTTGGAGACAGTGAACACTGAAGCTTTCTTT. It is translated as CASSLETVNTEAFF.

This clonotype occurred a few times. V usage is TRBV20-1 and J usage is TRBJ2-3; tentative D call: TRBD1 (6 bases). This CDR3 spans 15 amino acids. V shed 3 bases and J shed 4 bases, with 17 bases lying between them. Germline V lookup: CDR1 DFQATT, CDR2 SNEGSKA (reference sequence). CDR3: CSASPDRMSADTQYF. The CDR3 coding sequence is TGCAGTGCTAGTCCCGACAGGATGAGTGCAGATACGCAGTATTTT.

There are many counts of this clonotype. The chain employs TRBV6-1 and TRBJ2-7, with TRBD2 identical over 11 bases. With 5 bases clipped from V and 1 base from J, the junction kept 4 bases outside the gene matches. The CDR3 is made up of 15 amino acids. Germline CDR1 and CDR2: MNHNS and SASEGT. The CDR3 loop is CASSSVAGGSYEQYF. CDR3 nucleotides: TGTGCCAGCAGTTCCGTAGCGGGAGGGTCCTACGAGCAGTACTTC.

The genes are TRBV5-1 and TRBJ2-1; 10 nucleotides match TRBD2. V lost 2 bases and J lost 7; bases outside the gene matches: 6. Per germline, CDR1 SGHRS and CDR2 YFSETQ. The CDR3 spans 15 residues. CDR3 sequence reads: CASSLNSGRSNEQFF. The CDR3 DNA reads TGCGCCAGCAGCTTAAATAGCGGGAGGTCTAATGAGCAGTTCTTC.

The V call is TRBV4-1, the J call TRBJ1-1; D is possibly TRBD1 (5 bases). V lost 2 bases, J lost 0 bases, and 13 bases lay in between. The CDR3 has 16 amino acids. Germline CDR1 and CDR2: MGHRA and YSYEKL. CDR3 region: CASSQPGRTLNTEAFF. The CDR3 DNA sequence: TGCGCCAGCAGCCAACCGGGACGGACTTTGAACACTGAAGCTTTCTTT.

This clonotype was counted between two and nine times. This CDR3 is CASSTTGVGETQYF. In DNA form, the CDR3 reads TGTGCCAGTAGTACCACAGGGGTCGGAGAGACCCAGTACTTC. The J gene is TRBJ2-5, the V gene TRBV19, with 7 bases matching TRBD1. V lost 4 bases, J lost 4 bases, and 6 bases stayed unmatched. In germline, CDR1 is LNHDA, CDR2 SQIVND (reference sequence). The CDR3 extends over 14 amino acids.

The table lists this clonotype with many counts. The chain employs TRBV6-1 and TRBJ2-7; D ambiguous. V was cut by 1 base and J by 4 bases, with 11 bases left in between. Germline assignment: CDR1 MNHNS and CDR2 SASEGT. This CDR3 is built from 14 residues. The CDR3 bases are TGTGCCAGCAGTGAAGATGGTCTTCTATACGAGCAGTACTTC. As protein: CASSEDGLLYEQYF.

This clonotype showed up just a few times. The V call is TRBV7-9, the J call TRBJ2-3, with D perhaps TRBD2 (5 bases). Trimming took 4 bases from V and 3 from J, leaving 14 bases between them. CDR3 length: 15 amino acids. Germline lookup yields CDR1 SEHNR and CDR2 FQNEAQ (reference sequence). The CDR3 sequence is CASSSKARDTDTQYF. The DNA of the CDR3 is TGTGCCAGCAGCTCTAAGGCGAGGGATACAGATACGCAGTATTTT. The full variable domain, completed using reference TRBV7-9 and TRBJ2-3, is DTGVSQNPRHKITKRGQNVTFRCDPISEHNRLYWYRQTLGQGPEFLTYFQNEAQLEKSRLLSDRFSAERPKGSFSTLEIQRTEQGDSAMYLCASSSKARDTDTQYFGPGTRLTVL.

CDR3 in amino acids: CASSLPGAGAKNIQYF. The CDR3 DNA reads TGCGCCAGCAGCTTGCCAGGGGCCGGAGCCAAAAACATTCAGTACTTC. This chain connects TRBV5-1 to TRBJ2-4, with D possibly matching TRBD1 (6 bases). The germline gives CDR1 SGHRS, CDR2 YFSETQ. The CDR3 consists of 16 residues. V was pared by 1 base and J by 0 bases, with 11 bases between.

In regard to this clonotype: This could be a read error, since a much larger clone is one nucleotide away. This chain uses TRBV27 with TRBJ2-1; D is uncertain. The V gene lost 6 bases and the J gene lost 5 bases, with 8 bases spanning the gap. Germline CDR1 reads MNHEY; CDR2 reads SMNVEV (reference sequence). The length of the CDR3 is 12 residues. The CDR3 bases are TGTGCCAGCAGGGCTTCCCACAATGAGCAGTTCTTC. This sequence encodes CASRASHNEQFF.